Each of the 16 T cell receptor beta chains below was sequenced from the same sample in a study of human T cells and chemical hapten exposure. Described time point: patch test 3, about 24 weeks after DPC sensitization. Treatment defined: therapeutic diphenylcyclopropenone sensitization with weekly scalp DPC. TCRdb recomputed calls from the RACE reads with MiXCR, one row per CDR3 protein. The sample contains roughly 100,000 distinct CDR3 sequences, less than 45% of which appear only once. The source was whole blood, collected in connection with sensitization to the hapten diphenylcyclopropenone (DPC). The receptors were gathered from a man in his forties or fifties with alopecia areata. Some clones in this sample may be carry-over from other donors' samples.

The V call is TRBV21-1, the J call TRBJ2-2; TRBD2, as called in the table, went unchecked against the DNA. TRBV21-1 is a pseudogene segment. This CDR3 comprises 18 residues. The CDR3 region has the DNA TGTGCCAGCAGCAGAACCGGGACTAGCGGGAGGGTCGCCGGGGAGCTGTTTTTT. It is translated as CASSRTGTSGRVAGELFF.

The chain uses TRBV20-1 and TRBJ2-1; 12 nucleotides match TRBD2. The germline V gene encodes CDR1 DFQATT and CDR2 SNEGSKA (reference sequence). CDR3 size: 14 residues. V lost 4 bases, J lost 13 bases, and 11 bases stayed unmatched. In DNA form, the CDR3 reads TGCAGTGCTATTCCTAGCGGGAGGGGCCTTGAACAGTTCTTC. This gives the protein CSAIPSGRGLEQFF.

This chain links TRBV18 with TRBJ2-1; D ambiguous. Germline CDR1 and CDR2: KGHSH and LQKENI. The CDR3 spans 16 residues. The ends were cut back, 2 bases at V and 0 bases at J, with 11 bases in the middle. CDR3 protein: CASSPTSMSSYNEQFF. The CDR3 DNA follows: TGTGCCAGCTCACCAACTTCAATGAGCTCCTACAATGAGCAGTTCTTC.

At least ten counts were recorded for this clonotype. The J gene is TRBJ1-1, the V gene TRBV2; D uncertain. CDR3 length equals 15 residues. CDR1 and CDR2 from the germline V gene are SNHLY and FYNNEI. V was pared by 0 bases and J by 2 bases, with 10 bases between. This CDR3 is CASSEAELPNTEAFF. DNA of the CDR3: TGTGCCAGCAGTGAAGCGGAACTACCAAACACTGAAGCTTTCTTT.

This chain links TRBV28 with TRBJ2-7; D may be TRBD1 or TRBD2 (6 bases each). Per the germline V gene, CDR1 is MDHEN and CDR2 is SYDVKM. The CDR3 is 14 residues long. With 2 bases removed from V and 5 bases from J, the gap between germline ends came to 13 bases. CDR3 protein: CASSLAGGRNEQYV. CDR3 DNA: TGTGCCAGCAGTTTAGCCGGGGGCCGGAACGAGCAGTACGTC.

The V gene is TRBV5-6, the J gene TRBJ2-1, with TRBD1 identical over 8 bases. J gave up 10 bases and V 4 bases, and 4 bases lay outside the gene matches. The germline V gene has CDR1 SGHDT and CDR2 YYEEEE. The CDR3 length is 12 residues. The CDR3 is CASSLDRVEQFF. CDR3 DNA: TGTGCCAGCAGCCTGGACAGGGTAGAGCAGTTCTTC.

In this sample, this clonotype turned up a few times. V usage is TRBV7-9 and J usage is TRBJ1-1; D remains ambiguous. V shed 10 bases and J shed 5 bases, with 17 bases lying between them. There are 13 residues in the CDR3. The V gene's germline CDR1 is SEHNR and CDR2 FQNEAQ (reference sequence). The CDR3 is CATKEPLRTEAFF. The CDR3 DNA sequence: TGTGCCACCAAAGAGCCCTTAAGGACTGAAGCTTTCTTT.

CDR3 DNA: TGTGCCAGCAGCCAACAAGCGGGACAGGGGGGAAATGAGCAGTTCTTC. Encoded protein: CASSQQAGQGGNEQFF. This chain connects TRBV4-2 to TRBJ2-1, with TRBD1 matching 11 bases. There are 16 residues in the CDR3. Germline V lookup: CDR1 LGHNA, CDR2 YNFKEQ. J gave up 7 bases and V 2 bases, and 7 bases lay outside the gene matches.

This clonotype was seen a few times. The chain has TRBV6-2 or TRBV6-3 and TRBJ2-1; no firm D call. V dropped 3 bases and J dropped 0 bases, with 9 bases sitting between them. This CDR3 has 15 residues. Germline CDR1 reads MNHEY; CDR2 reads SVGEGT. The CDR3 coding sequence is TGTGCCAGCAGTTATAAGTCGAGCTCCTACAATGAGCAGTTCTTC. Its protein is CASSYKSSSYNEQFF.

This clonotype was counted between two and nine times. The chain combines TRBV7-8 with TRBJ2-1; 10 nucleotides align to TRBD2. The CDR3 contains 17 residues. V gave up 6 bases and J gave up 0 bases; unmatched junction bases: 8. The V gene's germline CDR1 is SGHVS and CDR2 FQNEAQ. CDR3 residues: CASRRTSGDSSYNEQFF. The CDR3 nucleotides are TGTGCCAGCAGACGGACTAGCGGAGACTCCTCCTACAATGAGCAGTTCTTC.

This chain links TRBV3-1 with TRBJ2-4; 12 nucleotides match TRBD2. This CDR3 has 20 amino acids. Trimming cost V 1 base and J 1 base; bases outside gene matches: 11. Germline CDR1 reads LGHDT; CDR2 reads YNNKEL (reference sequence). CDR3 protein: CASSQGRLAGAGRAKNIQYF. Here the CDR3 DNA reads TGTGCCAGCAGCCAAGGTCGACTAGCGGGAGCTGGAAGGGCCAAAAACATTCAGTACTTC.

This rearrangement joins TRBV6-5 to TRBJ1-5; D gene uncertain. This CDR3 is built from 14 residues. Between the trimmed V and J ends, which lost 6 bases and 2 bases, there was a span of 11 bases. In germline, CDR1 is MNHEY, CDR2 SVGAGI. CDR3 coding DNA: TGTGCCAGCAGCCCCTTGAAGGGCAATCAGCCCCAGCATTTT. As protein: CASSPLKGNQPQHF.

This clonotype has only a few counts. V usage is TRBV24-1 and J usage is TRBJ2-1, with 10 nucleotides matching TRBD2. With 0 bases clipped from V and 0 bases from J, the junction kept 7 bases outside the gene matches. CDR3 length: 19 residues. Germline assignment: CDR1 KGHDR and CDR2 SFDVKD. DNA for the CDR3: TGTGCCACCAGTGATTTGCCCGGTGCTAGCGGGAGCTCCTACAATGAGCAGTTCTTC. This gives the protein CATSDLPGASGSSYNEQFF.

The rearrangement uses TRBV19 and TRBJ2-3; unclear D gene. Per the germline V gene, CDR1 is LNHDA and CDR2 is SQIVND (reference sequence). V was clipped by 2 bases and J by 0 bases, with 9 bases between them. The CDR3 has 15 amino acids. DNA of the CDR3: TGTGCCAGTAGTATATCATCCCCTAGCACAGATACGCAGTATTTT. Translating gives CASSISSPSTDTQYF. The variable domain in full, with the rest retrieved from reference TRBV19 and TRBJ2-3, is DGGITQSPKYLFRKEGQNVTLSCEQNLNHDAMYWYRQDPGQGLRLIYYSQIVNDFQKGDIAEGYSVSREKKESFPLTVTSAQKNPTAFYLCASSISSPSTDTQYFGPGTRLTVL.

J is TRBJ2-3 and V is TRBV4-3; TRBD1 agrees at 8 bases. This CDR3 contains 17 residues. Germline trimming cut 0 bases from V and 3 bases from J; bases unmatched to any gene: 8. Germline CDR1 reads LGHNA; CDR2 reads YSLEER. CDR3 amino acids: CASSQDFPDRVTDTQYF. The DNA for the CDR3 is TGCGCCAGCAGCCAAGACTTCCCGGACAGGGTTACAGATACGCAGTATTTT.

CDR3 sequence reads: CASSQEGQGAWEQYV. The CDR3 DNA reads as TGTGCCAGCAGCCAAGAAGGACAGGGGGCTTGGGAGCAGTACGTC. The genes are TRBV14 and TRBJ2-7, with 11 nucleotides matching TRBD1. Germline-derived CDR1 and CDR2 are SGHDN and FVKESK. There are 15 residues in the CDR3. J was trimmed by 7 bases and V by 0 bases; bases with no gene match: 5.